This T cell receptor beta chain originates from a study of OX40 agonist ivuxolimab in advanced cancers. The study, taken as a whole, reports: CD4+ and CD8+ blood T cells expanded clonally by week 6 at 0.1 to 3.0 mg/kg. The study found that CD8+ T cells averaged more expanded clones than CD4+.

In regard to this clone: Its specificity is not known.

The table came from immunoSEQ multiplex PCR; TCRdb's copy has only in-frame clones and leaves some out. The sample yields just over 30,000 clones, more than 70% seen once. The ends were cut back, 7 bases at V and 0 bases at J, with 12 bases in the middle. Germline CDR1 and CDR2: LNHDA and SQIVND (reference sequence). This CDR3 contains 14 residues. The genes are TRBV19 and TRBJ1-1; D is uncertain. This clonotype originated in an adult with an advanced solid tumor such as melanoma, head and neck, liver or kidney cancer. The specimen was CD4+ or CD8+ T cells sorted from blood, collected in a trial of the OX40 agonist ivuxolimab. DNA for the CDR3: TGTGCCAGTACCCCCCAGCAGCTGAACACTGAAGCTTTCTTT. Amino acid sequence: CASTPQQLNTEAFF.